The 16 T cell receptor beta chains listed next were all sequenced from one sample in a study of shared clonotypes between healthy human individuals. Using immunoSEQ multiplex PCR, the repertoire was profiled, and TCRdb retains in-frame clones only, with some absent. Of over 1.4 million clones detected, around 97% appear once; the ten largest clones hold more than 0.9%. The sample taken for sequencing was naive CD4+ T cells sorted from blood. Subset denoted: CD45RA+ positively selected. These receptors came from a young man in good health.

The V gene is TRBV21-1, the J gene TRBJ2-1; TRBD2 reflects the table's D call only, with no check against the DNA. TRBV21-1 is labeled a pseudogene. The CDR3 spans 17 residues. This CDR3 is CASSKVDKRSSYNEQFF. The DNA for the CDR3 is TGTGCCAGCAGCAAAGTGGATAAACGGAGCTCCTACAATGAGCAGTTCTTC.

This chain connects TRBV29-1 to TRBJ2-1, with D possibly TRBD2 on 5 matching bases. CDR1 and CDR2 (germline): SQVTM, ANQGSEA. V was clipped by 4 bases and J by 5 bases, with 9 bases between them. The CDR3 is 12 residues long. The CDR3 reads CSVVAINNEQFF. For the CDR3, the DNA is TGCAGCGTTGTAGCGATCAACAATGAGCAGTTCTTC.

The gene calls are TRBV6-1 and TRBJ2-7; a possible D gene is TRBD1 (6 bases). Germline CDR1 and CDR2: MNHNS and SASEGT. The CDR3 extends over 13 amino acids. V was clipped by 6 bases and J by 6 bases, with 15 bases between them. CDR3 residues: CASSLLGAIEQYF. Here the CDR3 DNA reads TGTGCCAGCAGCCTACTGGGGGCAATCGAGCAGTACTTC.

The chain combines TRBV27 with TRBJ2-3; 10 bases align to TRBD2. From germline, CDR1 is MNHEY and CDR2 SMNVEV (reference sequence). The CDR3 is 20 residues long. V dropped 1 base and J dropped 2; count of bases not matched to a gene: 15. As DNA, the CDR3 is TGTGCCAGCAGTTTATACCCGCCTTCCGGTAGCGGGAGGTACACAGATACGCAGTATTTT. This sequence encodes CASSLYPPSGSGRYTDTQYF.

The J gene is TRBJ2-2, the V gene TRBV5-6; perhaps TRBD1 as D (5 bases). Germline V CDR1 and CDR2: SGHDT, YYEEEE. Trimming took 2 bases from V and 6 from J, leaving 23 bases between them. The CDR3 is made up of 18 amino acids. The chain's CDR3 is CASSFPPGLQRGPGELFF. The CDR3 nucleotides are TGTGCCAGCAGCTTCCCCCCAGGGTTACAGCGAGGTCCCGGGGAGCTGTTTTTT.

About this clone: A junction end diverges from the germline sequence, so it may reflect a read error. The V call is TRBV7-7, the J call TRBJ2-3; 7 positions match TRBD1. CDR3 length: 14 amino acids. The germline gives CDR1 SSHAT, CDR2 FNYEAQ (reference sequence). DNA for the CDR3: TGTGCTAGCAGCTTAAGGGGGCGCACAGATACGCAGTATTTT. Translated: CASSLRGRTDTQYF.

The rearrangement joins TRBV28 to TRBJ2-7; a possible D gene is TRBD1 (5 bases). The CDR3 is 13 residues long. Germline lookup yields CDR1 MDHEN and CDR2 SYDVKM. Trimming shortened V by 6 bases and J by 3 bases, and 12 bases separated the two germline ends. The CDR3 spells CASRETANYEQYF. CDR3 sequence (DNA): TGTGCCAGCAGGGAGACAGCCAACTACGAGCAGTACTTC.

The J gene is TRBJ2-2, the V gene TRBV5-1, with TRBD1 matching over 7 bases. This CDR3 is built from 14 residues. V shed 7 bases, J shed 2 bases, and the junction held 5 bases outside the gene matches. From germline, CDR1 is SGHRS and CDR2 YFSETQ. The CDR3 spells CASRNRGNTGELFF. The CDR3, as DNA: TGCGCCAGCCGTAACAGGGGAAACACCGGGGAGCTGTTTTTT.

The chain carries TRBV6-5 and TRBJ2-5; TRBD1 matches at 8 bases. V lost 5 bases to trimming and J lost 3 bases; unmatched junction nucleotides: 2. This CDR3 is 13 amino acids long. Germline V gene lookup returns CDR1 MNHEY and CDR2 SVGAGI. The CDR3, as DNA: TGTGCCAGCAGTATGGACAGGGAAGAGACCCAGTACTTC. Its translation: CASSMDREETQYF.

The chain employs TRBV7-8 and TRBJ2-2; 7 positions match TRBD1. Germline V gene sequence: CDR1 SGHVS, CDR2 FQNEAQ. This CDR3 is 17 amino acids long. Trimming at V came to 1 base and at J to 0 bases, leaving 5 bases not matched to a gene. CDR3 bases: TGTGCCAGCAGCTTAGTAAGGGGGACAGCGAACACCGGGGAGCTGTTTTTT. Translated, it gives CASSLVRGTANTGELFF. The variable domain in full, with the rest retrieved from reference TRBV7-8 and TRBJ2-2, is GAGVSQSPRYKVAKRGQDVALRCDPISGHVSLFWYQQALGQGPEFLTYFQNEAQLDKSGLPSDRFFAERPEGSVSTLKIQRTQQEDSAVYLCASSLVRGTANTGELFFGEGSRLTVL.

V and J are TRBV4-1 and TRBJ2-7; the D call may be TRBD1 or TRBD2 (6 bases each). The CDR3 runs to 15 residues. The V and J ends lost 1 base and 3 bases respectively, with 13 bases between them. The germline CDR1 and CDR2 sequences are MGHRA and YSYEKL. The CDR3 is CASSQGKGGDYEQYF. CDR3 bases: TGCGCCAGCAGCCAAGGGAAGGGGGGAGACTACGAGCAGTACTTC.

The chain has TRBV6-6 and TRBJ1-2; TRBD1 agrees at 7 bases. Germline lookup yields CDR1 MNHNY and CDR2 SVGAGI (reference sequence). The CDR3 is made up of 12 amino acids. The V and J ends lost 10 bases and 1 base, in that order; junction bases with no gene match: 3. CDR3 sequence (DNA): TGTGCCATGTCAGGGGGTAACTATGGCTACACCTTC. It translates to CAMSGGNYGYTF.

This chain uses TRBV18 with TRBJ1-1; the D is unclear. Looked up from germline, CDR1 is KGHSH and CDR2 is LQKENI. The CDR3 covers 15 residues. Trimming pared 2 bases from V and 0 bases from J, leaving 10 bases between. The CDR3 loop reads CASSPSAVLNTEAFF. DNA of the CDR3: TGTGCCAGCTCACCATCAGCTGTCCTGAACACTGAAGCTTTCTTT.

In this sample, this clone turned up once. The V call is TRBV4-1, the J call TRBJ1-4, with 7 bases identical to TRBD1. Germline V gene data show CDR1 as MGHRA and CDR2 as YSYEKL. The CDR3 is 16 amino acids. Losses at the gene ends were 1 base for V and 8 bases for J; bases not matched to a gene: 10. CDR3 sequence reads: CASSQGTGDYREKLFF. The CDR3 DNA reads TGCGCCAGCAGCCAAGGCACAGGGGATTATAGGGAAAAACTGTTTTTT.

The J gene is TRBJ1-3, the V gene TRBV28; D may be TRBD1 (6 bases). Germline loops: CDR1 MDHEN, CDR2 SYDVKM. The CDR3 has 13 residues. The ends were cut back, 7 bases at V and 4 bases at J, with 11 bases in the middle. CDR3 in amino acids: CASKGDGGNTIYF. CDR3 DNA sequence: TGTGCCAGCAAGGGGGACGGAGGAAACACCATATATTTT.

The J gene is TRBJ2-5, the V gene TRBV28; 8 positions match TRBD1. CDR3 size: 15 residues. Germline V gene sequence: CDR1 MDHEN, CDR2 SYDVKM. Losses at the gene ends were 4 bases for V and 5 bases for J; bases not matched to a gene: 9. As DNA, the CDR3 is TGTGCCAGCAGTTCCTCCTCGACAGGGGCGGAGACCCAGTACTTC. This encodes CASSSSSTGAETQYF.